This T cell receptor beta chain was identified during a study of control samples from healthy donors and cancer patients. Trimming took 3 bases from V and 7 from J; bases not matched to a gene: 9. The CDR3 totals 14 residues. Germline V CDR1 and CDR2: SGHRS, YFSETQ. Profiling relied on immunoSEQ multiplex PCR, and the TCRdb table lists in-frame clones only, not all of them. The table has about 96,000 clones, 93% seen once; the top ten hold over 8%. The source is a man in his late teens or twenties in good health. The genes are TRBV5-1 and TRBJ2-7, with TRBD2 matching 8 bases. The sample consisted of blood. CDR3 coding DNA: TGCGCCAGCAGCTCGCGGGAGGACCACCTAGAGCAGTACTTC. Translated, it gives CASSSREDHLEQYF.